This T cell receptor (beta chain) was obtained from a study of CXCR3-negative and CXCR3-positive naive CD8 T cells. Study-wide findings and caveats: TRB CDR3 hydrophobicity was greater in CXCR3-positive naive cells than in CXCR3-negative naive cells.

A note on this clonotype: Its specificity is unknown.

This CDR3 spans 13 amino acids. CDR1 and CDR2 from the germline V gene are LGHDT and YNNKEL (reference sequence). UMI labels and 5' RACE were used to prepare the TRB cDNA libraries. TCRdb reprocessed the 5' RACE reads and reports one entry per CDR3 protein, with no DNA. The table for this sample gives roughly 61,000 distinct CDR3 sequences. The sequence derives from a human donor in good health. Some clones in this sample may be carry-over from other donors' samples. The sequenced sample consisted of naive CXCR3+ CD8+ T cells from blood. The sample's subset: CD45RO-CCR7+CD27+CD95- naive CD8+ T cells expressing CXCR3 (TNR3+). The chain employs TRBV3-1 and TRBJ1-5; TCRdb's D gene call, TRBD1, goes unchecked for lack of DNA. The CDR3 here is CASSQDSGDIQHF. Combining the CDR3 with reference TRBV3-1 and TRBJ1-5 gives the whole variable domain DTAVSQTPKYLVTQMGNDKSIKCEQNLGHDTMYWYKQDSKKFLKIMFSYNNKELIINETVPNRFSPKSPDKAHLNLHINSLELGDSAVYFCASSQDSGDIQHFGDGTRLSIL.